This TCR beta chain was sequenced for a study of T cell responses to AZD1222 COVID-19 vaccine. Overall study: Whether given at about 4 or about 12 weeks, second doses were pooled.

Study-wide results and caveats: Only five or six AZD1222 recipients were seropositive at baseline. The donors showed a predominance of white British ancestry and of females, with possible underestimation of clonal diversity.

Measured with immunoSEQ multiplex PCR; TCRdb has only the in-frame clones, and not every one. This table has fewer than 120,000 clones, about 90% appearing once. Germline CDR1 MNHNS, CDR2 SASEGT. This CDR3 has 14 residues. V was pared by 3 bases and J by 0 bases, with 5 bases between. With respect to this clone: What it binds is not known.

The material was peripheral blood, obtained on day 0 of AZD1222 vaccination. The chain employs TRBV6-1 and TRBJ2-2; no reliable D call. The sequence was collected from an adult in good health. Here the CDR3 DNA reads TGTGCCAGCAGTGACAGACCGAACACCGGGGAGCTGTTTTTT. Its translation is CASSDRPNTGELFF.